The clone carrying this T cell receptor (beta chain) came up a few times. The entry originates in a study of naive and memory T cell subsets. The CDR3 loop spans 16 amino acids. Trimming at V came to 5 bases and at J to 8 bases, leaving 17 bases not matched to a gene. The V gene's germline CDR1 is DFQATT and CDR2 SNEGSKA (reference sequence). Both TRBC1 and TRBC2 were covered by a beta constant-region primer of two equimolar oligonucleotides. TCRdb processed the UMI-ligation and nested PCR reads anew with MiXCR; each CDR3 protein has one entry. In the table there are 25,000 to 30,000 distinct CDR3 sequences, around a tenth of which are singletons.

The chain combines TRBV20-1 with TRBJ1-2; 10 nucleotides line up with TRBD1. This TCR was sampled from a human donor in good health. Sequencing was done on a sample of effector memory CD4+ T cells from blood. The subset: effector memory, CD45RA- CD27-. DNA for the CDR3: TGCAGTGCTGGAACTCCGGGACAGGGGTATGTTCCGGGCTACACCTTC. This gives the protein CSAGTPGQGYVPGYTF.